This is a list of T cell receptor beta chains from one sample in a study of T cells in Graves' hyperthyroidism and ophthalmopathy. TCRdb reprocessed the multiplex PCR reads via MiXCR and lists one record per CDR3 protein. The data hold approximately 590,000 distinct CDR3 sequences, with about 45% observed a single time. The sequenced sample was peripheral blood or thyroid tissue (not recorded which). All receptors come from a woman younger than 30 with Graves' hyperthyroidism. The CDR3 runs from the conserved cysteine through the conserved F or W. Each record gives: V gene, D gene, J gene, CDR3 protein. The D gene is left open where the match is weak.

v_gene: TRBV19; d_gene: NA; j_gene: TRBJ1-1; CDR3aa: CASSMGTEAFF
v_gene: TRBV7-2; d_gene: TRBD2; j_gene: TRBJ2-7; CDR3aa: CASSRGLAGYEQYF
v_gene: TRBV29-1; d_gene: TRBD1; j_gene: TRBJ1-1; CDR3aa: CSVGTGGMNTEAFF
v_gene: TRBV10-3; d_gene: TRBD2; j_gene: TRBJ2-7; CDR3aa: CAIKSGLAGEQYF
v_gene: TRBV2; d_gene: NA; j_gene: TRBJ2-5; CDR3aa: CATRGGRETQYF
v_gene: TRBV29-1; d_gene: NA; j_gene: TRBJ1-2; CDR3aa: CSVEARGYYTF
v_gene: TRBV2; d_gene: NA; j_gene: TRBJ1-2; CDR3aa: CASSLFGGNYGYTF
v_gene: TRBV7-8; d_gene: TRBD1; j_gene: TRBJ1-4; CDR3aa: CASSSSSGPGGKLFF
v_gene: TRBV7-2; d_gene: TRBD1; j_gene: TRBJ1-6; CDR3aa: CASSYRGQNSPLHF
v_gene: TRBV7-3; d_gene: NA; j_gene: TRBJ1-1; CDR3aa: CASSPMGLATEAFF
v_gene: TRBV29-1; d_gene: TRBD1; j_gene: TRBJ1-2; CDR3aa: CSLDTGTGKGYTF
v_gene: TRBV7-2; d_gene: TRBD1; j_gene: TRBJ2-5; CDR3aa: CASSAGTGKETQYF
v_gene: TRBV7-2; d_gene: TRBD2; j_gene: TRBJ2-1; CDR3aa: CASSLSGRTFNEQFF
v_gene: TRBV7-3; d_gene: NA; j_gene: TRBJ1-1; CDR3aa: CASSYKANTEAFF
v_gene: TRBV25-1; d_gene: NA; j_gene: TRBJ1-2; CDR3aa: CARDPGIGYGYTF